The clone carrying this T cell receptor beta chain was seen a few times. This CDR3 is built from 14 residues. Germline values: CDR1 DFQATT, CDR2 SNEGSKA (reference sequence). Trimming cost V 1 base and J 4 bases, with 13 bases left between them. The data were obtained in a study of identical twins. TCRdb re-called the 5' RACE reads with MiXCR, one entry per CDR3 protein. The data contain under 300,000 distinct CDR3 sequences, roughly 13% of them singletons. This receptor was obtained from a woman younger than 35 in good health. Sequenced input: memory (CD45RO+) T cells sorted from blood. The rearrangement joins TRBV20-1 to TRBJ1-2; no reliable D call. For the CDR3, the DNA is TGCAGTGCTAGAGCCATAAGGGCGGGCTATGGCTACACCTTC. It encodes CSARAIRAGYGYTF.